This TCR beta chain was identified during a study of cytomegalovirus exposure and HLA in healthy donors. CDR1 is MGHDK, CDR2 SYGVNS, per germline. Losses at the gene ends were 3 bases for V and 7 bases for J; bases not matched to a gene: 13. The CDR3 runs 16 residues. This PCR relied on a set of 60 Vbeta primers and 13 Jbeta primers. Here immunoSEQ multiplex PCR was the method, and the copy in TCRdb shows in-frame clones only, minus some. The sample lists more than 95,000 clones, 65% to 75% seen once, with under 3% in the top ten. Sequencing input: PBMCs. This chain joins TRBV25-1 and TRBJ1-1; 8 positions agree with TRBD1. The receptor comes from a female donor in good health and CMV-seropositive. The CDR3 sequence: CASSDRTTGATGEAFF. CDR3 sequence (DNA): TGTGCCAGCAGTGACCGTACGACAGGGGCTACCGGTGAAGCTTTCTTT. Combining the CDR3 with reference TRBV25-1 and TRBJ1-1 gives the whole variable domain EADIYQTPRYLVIGTGKKITLECSQTMGHDKMYWYQQDPGMELHLIHYSYGVNSTEKGDLSSESTVSRIRTEHFPLTLESARPSHTSQYLCASSDRTTGATGEAFFGQGTRLTVV.